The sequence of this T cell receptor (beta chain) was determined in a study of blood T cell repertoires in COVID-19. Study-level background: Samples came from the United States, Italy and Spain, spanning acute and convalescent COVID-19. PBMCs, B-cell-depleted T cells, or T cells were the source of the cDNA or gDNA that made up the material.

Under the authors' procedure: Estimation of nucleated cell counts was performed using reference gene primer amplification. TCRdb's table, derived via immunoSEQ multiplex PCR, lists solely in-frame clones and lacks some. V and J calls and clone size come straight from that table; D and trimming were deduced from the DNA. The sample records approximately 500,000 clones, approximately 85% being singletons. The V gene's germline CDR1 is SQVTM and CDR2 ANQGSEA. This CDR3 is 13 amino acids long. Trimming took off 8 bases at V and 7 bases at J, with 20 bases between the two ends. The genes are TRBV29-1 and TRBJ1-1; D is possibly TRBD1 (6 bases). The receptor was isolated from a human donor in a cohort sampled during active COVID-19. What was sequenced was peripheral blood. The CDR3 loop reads CSYVTGHRDEAFF. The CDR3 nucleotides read TGCAGCTACGTGACAGGTCATCGGGATGAAGCTTTCTTT.